The next 10 T cell receptor beta chains were all read from a single sample in a study of blood T cell repertoires in COVID-19. Assay used: immunoSEQ multiplex PCR; TCRdb lists only in-frame clones, some missing. Among some 500,000 clones listed, around nine tenths were seen once. The sequencing sample was made of peripheral blood. The receptors here all came from a woman aged 50 to 60 with COVID-19, enrolled during active disease.

This chain links TRBV5-6 with TRBJ2-7, with a weak D call TRBD2 (6 bases). V was trimmed by 2 bases and J by 2 bases, leaving 8 bases between them. Germline V gene sequence: CDR1 SGHDT, CDR2 YYEEEE. The length of the CDR3 is 13 residues. CDR3 sequence: CASSFGGTYEQYF. The CDR3 DNA sequence: TGTGCCAGCAGCTTCGGAGGGACCTACGAGCAGTACTTC.

This clone was observed once. The chain couples TRBV5-1 to TRBJ2-4, with D maybe TRBD1 (6 bases). CDR1 is SGHRS and CDR2 is YFSETQ in the germline V gene. Trimming took off 0 bases at V and 1 base at J, with 11 bases between the two ends. The CDR3 contains 16 residues. CDR3 coding DNA: TGCGCCAGCAGCTTGGTGACAGGCTTTGCCAAAAACATTCAGTACTTC. It yields the protein CASSLVTGFAKNIQYF.

V and J are TRBV29-1 and TRBJ2-2, with 7 bases fitting TRBD1. Germline CDR1 reads SQVTM; CDR2 reads ANQGSEA. J was trimmed by 6 bases and V by 3 bases; bases with no gene match: 1. This CDR3 has 12 amino acids. DNA for the CDR3: TGCAGCGTTGATGACAGGGCCGGGGAGCTGTTTTTT. Residues: CSVDDRAGELFF.

The chain joins TRBV2 to TRBJ1-2; TRBD1 matches at 7 bases. The ends lost 7 bases at V and 8 bases at J; junction bases unmatched: 13. This CDR3 spans 14 amino acids. Germline V CDR1 and CDR2: SNHLY, FYNNEI. The CDR3 protein is CASTGADRALGYTF. CDR3 coding DNA: TGTGCCAGCACCGGGGCCGACAGGGCCCTAGGCTACACCTTC.

Only one count was recorded for this clone. J is TRBJ1-2 and V is TRBV13; 7 nucleotides line up with TRBD1. Trimming cost V 5 bases and J 8 bases; bases outside gene matches: 11. The CDR3 consists of 14 residues. Germline CDR1 and CDR2: PRHDT and FYEKMQ (reference sequence). The CDR3 here is CASSHATGRQGYTF. The CDR3 region has the DNA TGTGCCAGCAGCCACGCGACAGGGCGCCAGGGCTACACCTTC.

This chain's CDR3 is CAISPEGGVEQYF. The DNA for the CDR3 is TGTGCCATCAGTCCGGAGGGGGGGGTCGAGCAGTACTTC. This rearrangement joins TRBV10-3 to TRBJ2-7, with a possible D match to TRBD2 (7 bases). CDR1 is ENHRY, CDR2 SYGVKD, per germline. The V and J ends lost 5 bases and 6 bases respectively, with 14 bases between them. CDR3 length: 13 amino acids.

The chain uses TRBV30 and TRBJ1-3, with a tentative D call TRBD1 (5 bases). Deletions cut 3 bases from V and 7 bases from J, with 10 bases between. Germline CDR1 is GTSNPN and CDR2 is SVGIG (reference sequence). This CDR3 contains 12 residues. CDR3 in DNA: TGTGCCTGGAGCATGAAGGGGAACACCATATATTTT. Amino acid sequence: CAWSMKGNTIYF.

The chain has TRBV25-1 and TRBJ2-4; TRBD2 matches 12 bases. The germline V gene has CDR1 MGHDK and CDR2 SYGVNS. The trim removed 6 bases at V and 6 bases at J, leaving 3 bases unmatched. CDR3 length equals 14 residues. The chain's CDR3 is CASSLTSGGNIQYF. The CDR3 DNA sequence: TGTGCCAGCAGCCTGACTAGCGGGGGAAACATTCAGTACTTC.

This CDR3 is CSVLVDSSYEQYF. The DNA for the CDR3 is TGCAGCGTTTTGGTAGACAGCTCCTACGAGCAGTACTTC. The chain links TRBV29-1 to TRBJ2-7, with D tentatively TRBD1 (5 bases). Trimming shortened V by 5 bases and J by 0 bases, and 11 bases separated the two germline ends. Germline assignment: CDR1 SQVTM and CDR2 ANQGSEA. This CDR3 contains 13 residues.

This clone appeared once. This chain joins TRBV19 and TRBJ1-2; 8 bases are a match to TRBD1. The CDR3 extends over 15 amino acids. The J segment lost 3 bases and the V segment lost 1 base, leaving 4 bases of the junction unmatched. CDR1 and CDR2 (germline): LNHDA, SQIVND (reference sequence). CDR3 amino acids: CASSIVPGQDYGYTF. CDR3 sequence (DNA): TGTGCCAGTAGTATAGTCCCGGGACAGGACTATGGCTACACCTTC.